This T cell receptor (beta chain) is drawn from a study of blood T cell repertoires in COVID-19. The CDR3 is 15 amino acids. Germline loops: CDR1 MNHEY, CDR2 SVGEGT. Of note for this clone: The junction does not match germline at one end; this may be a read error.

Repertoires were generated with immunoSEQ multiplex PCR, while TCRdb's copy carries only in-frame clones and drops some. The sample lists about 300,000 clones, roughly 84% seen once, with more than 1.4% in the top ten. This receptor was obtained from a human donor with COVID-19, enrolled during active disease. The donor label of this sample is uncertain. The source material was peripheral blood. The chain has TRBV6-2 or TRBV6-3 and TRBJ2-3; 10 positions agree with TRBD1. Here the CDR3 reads CTSSRTGGSTDTQYF. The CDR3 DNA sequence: TGTACCAGCAGCCGGACAGGGGGGAGCACAGATACGCAGTATTTT.